This paragraph reports one T cell receptor beta chain. This specimen comes from a study of blood T cell repertoires in COVID-19. At the level of the study: T cells, B-cell-depleted T cells, or PBMCs provided the cDNA or gDNA that served as material.

Original handling: By means of reference gene primer amplification, nucleated cell counts were estimated. The protocol was immunoSEQ multiplex PCR, while the TCRdb copy is restricted to in-frame clones and leaves out a portion. That table furnishes V, J and clone size, whereas the DNA furnished D and trimming. The data show some 120,000 clones, around 80% seen once. The CDR3 runs to 18 residues. Germline V lookup: CDR1 SEHNR, CDR2 FQNEAQ (reference sequence). The V end lost 2 bases, the J end lost 3 bases, and 22 bases lay between the germline ends. The V gene is TRBV7-9, the J gene TRBJ2-5, with TRBD2 as a possible D gene (6 bases). This TCR came from a woman aged 55-70 years with acute or convalescent COVID-19. Source material: peripheral blood. The CDR3: CASSLPATSGGVEETQYF. Written as DNA, the CDR3 is TGTGCCAGCAGCTTACCCGCGACTAGTGGGGGAGTAGAAGAGACCCAGTACTTC.